The 16 T cell receptor beta chains in this list originate from one sample, sequenced in a study of blood T cells in healthy people across ages. Then a second PCR, running roughly 7 to 11 cycles, was carried out with a sample-barcoded 5' primer and a J-beta primer mix. TCRdb re-derived calls from the 5' RACE reads in MiXCR, one entry per CDR3 protein. The sample contains roughly 720,000 distinct CDR3 sequences, approximately 55% of which appear only once. What was sequenced was blood. All receptors come from a man at least 80 years old in good health.

The rearrangement links TRBV9 to TRBJ1-2; D is uncertain. Per germline, CDR1 SGDLS and CDR2 YYNGEE. With 0 bases removed from V and 5 bases from J, the gap between germline ends came to 8 bases. The CDR3 totals 13 residues. CDR3 sequence: CASSVVMGYGYTF. Written as DNA, the CDR3 is TGTGCCAGCAGCGTAGTTATGGGGTATGGCTACACCTTC.

The rearrangement joins TRBV6-6 to TRBJ2-1; D is unresolved. Germline-derived CDR1 and CDR2 are MNHNY and SVGAGI (reference sequence). With 0 bases removed from V and 12 bases from J, the gap between germline ends came to 12 bases. This CDR3 has 13 residues. The CDR3 region has the DNA TGTGCCAGCAGTTACTCGTTCGGTACTGGGCAGTTCTTC. Amino acids: CASSYSFGTGQFF.

The chain recombines TRBV10-3 with TRBJ2-1, with TRBD2 identical over 11 bases. Germline-derived CDR1 and CDR2 are ENHRY and SYGVKD. Unmatched junction bases numbered 6, after V lost 4 bases and J lost 4 bases. CDR3 size: 16 residues. As DNA, the CDR3 is TGTGCCATCAGTGGCACTAGCGGGAGTAAGTACAATGAGCAGTTCTTC. Translated, it gives CAISGTSGSKYNEQFF.

The chain employs TRBV3-1 and TRBJ2-7; D gene ambiguous. Trimming took 4 bases from V and 2 from J, leaving 12 bases between them. Per germline, CDR1 LGHDT and CDR2 YNNKEL (reference sequence). The CDR3 runs 14 residues. CDR3 amino acids: CASSPILGPYEQYF. The CDR3 region has the DNA TGTGCCAGCAGCCCCATACTTGGCCCCTACGAGCAGTACTTC.

The CDR3 nucleotides are TGCGCCAGCAGCTCGGGCCTCAAAACCGGGGAGCTGTTTTTT. This encodes CASSSGLKTGELFF. The chain couples TRBV5-1 to TRBJ2-2; the D is unclear. The V gene lost 3 bases and the J gene lost 5 bases, with 11 bases spanning the gap. CDR3 size: 14 residues. Germline CDR1 SGHRS, CDR2 YFSETQ.

The V and J genes are TRBV20-1 and TRBJ2-4; D is perhaps TRBD1 (5 bases). Near its end, the DNA agrees better with TRBJ2-7, so the J call may be wrong. The germline CDR1 and CDR2 sequences are DFQATT and SNEGSKA (reference sequence). This CDR3 region has 14 residues. CDR3 amino acids: CSARQQVKGYEQYF. DNA for the CDR3: TGCAGTGCTAGACAACAGGTTAAGGGCTACGAGCAGTACTTC.

This clonotype came up a few times. The J gene is TRBJ2-1, the V gene TRBV5-1, with D unclear. The V end lost 0 bases, the J end lost 2 bases, and 12 bases lay between the germline ends. CDR3 length: 16 residues. Germline loops: CDR1 SGHRS, CDR2 YFSETQ. CDR3 loop: CASSLEGTATYNEQFF. CDR3 bases: TGCGCCAGCAGCTTGGAGGGTACTGCGACCTACAATGAGCAGTTCTTC.

This clonotype was detected only a few times. The CDR3 coding sequence is TGCGCCAGCAGCTCGGGACAGTTAACCTACAATGAGCAGTTCTTC. It specifies CASSSGQLTYNEQFF. The chain has TRBV5-1 and TRBJ2-1; TRBD1 agrees at 7 bases. The CDR3 spans 15 residues. The V and J ends lost 3 bases and 2 bases, in that order; junction bases with no gene match: 5. Germline CDR1 SGHRS, CDR2 YFSETQ.

This clonotype was counted a few times. This chain joins TRBV4-1 and TRBJ2-3; 12 nucleotides match TRBD2. The CDR3 extends over 18 amino acids. Germline V CDR1 and CDR2: MGHRA, YSYEKL. Unmatched junction bases numbered 19, after V lost 1 base and J lost 14 bases. As DNA, the CDR3 is TGCGCCAGCAGCCAAGCTCCGATTACTAGCGGGAGGCGCGGAGACGCGTATTTT. Encoded protein: CASSQAPITSGRRGDAYF.

This clonotype was detected a few times. The rearrangement uses TRBV6-1 and TRBJ2-4; 8 nucleotides match TRBD2. TRBJ2-7 explains the end of the DNA better; the J call may be wrong. The CDR3 length is 13 residues. The germline CDR1 and CDR2 sequences are MNHNS and SASEGT. The CDR3 spells CASVGVAGYEQYF. Here the CDR3 DNA reads TGTGCCAGCGTTGGGGTAGCGGGGTACGAGCAGTACTTC.

The chain links TRBV7-2 to TRBJ2-5; 11 bases agree with TRBD2. The CDR3 runs 16 residues. Looked up from germline, CDR1 is SGHTA and CDR2 is FQGNSA. The trim removed 4 bases at V and 3 bases at J, leaving 7 bases unmatched. The CDR3 DNA follows: TGTGCCAGCAGCTCGTACCCGGGACTAGCGGAAGAGACCCAGTACTTC. Its protein is CASSSYPGLAEETQYF.

J is TRBJ2-1 and V is TRBV2; D is ambiguous. V was pared by 1 base and J by 3 bases, with 4 bases between. CDR3 length: 13 residues. Germline values: CDR1 SNHLY, CDR2 FYNNEI. The CDR3 bases are TGTGCCAGCAGTGAAGAGGACTACAATGAGCAGTTCTTC. Translation gives CASSEEDYNEQFF.

This clonotype occurred a few times. The V gene is TRBV10-3, the J gene TRBJ2-4; 7 bases fit TRBD1. The DNA matches TRBJ2-7 better at its end, which makes the J call doubtful. CDR3 size: 13 residues. Germline V gives CDR1 ENHRY, CDR2 SYGVKD. CDR3 loop: CAISYDRDYEQYF. In DNA, the CDR3 is TGTGCCATCAGTTATGACAGGGACTACGAGCAGTACTTC.

In this sample, this clonotype turned up once. The chain uses TRBV11-3 and TRBJ2-1; D not resolved. Germline V CDR1 and CDR2: SGHNT, YENEEA. Trimming pared 3 bases from V and 5 bases from J, leaving 11 bases between. CDR3 length: 14 residues. This CDR3 is CASSLDGRNNEQFF. As DNA, the CDR3 is TGTGCCAGCAGCTTGGACGGCCGCAACAATGAGCAGTTCTTC.

The chain is built from TRBV21-1 and TRBJ2-7; the table's D call of TRBD1 was not tested on the DNA. TRBV21-1 is a pseudogene. CDR3 size: 15 residues. CDR3: CASREKGDPTYEQYF. The CDR3 DNA reads TGTGCCAGCAGGGAAAAGGGGGACCCTACCTACGAGCAGTACTTC.

This clonotype was seen a handful of times. This rearrangement joins TRBV27 to TRBJ2-5, with 10 bases that match TRBD2. The CDR3 is 14 residues long. The trim removed 6 bases at V and 2 bases at J, leaving 3 bases unmatched. Germline V gene lookup returns CDR1 MNHEY and CDR2 SMNVEV (reference sequence). Here the CDR3 DNA reads TGTGCCAGCAGACTAGCGGGGCTACAAGAGACCCAGTACTTC. Its protein product is CASRLAGLQETQYF.